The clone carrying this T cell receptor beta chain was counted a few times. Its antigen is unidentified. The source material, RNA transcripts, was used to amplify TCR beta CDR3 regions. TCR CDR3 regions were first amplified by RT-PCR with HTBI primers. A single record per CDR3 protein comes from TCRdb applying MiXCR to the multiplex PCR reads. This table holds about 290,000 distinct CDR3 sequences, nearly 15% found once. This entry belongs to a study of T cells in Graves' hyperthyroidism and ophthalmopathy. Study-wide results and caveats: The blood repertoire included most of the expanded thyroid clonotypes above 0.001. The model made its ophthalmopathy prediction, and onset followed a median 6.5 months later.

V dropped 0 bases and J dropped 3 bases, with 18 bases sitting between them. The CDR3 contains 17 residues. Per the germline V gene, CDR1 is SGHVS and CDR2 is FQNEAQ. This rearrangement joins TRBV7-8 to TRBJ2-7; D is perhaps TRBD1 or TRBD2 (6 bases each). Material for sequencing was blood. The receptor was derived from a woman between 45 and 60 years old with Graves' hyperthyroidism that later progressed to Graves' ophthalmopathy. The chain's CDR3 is CASSLARFRGGGYEQYF. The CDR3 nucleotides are TGTGCCAGCAGCTTAGCTCGGTTCAGGGGAGGAGGCTACGAGCAGTACTTC.